This section outlines one TCR beta chain sequence together with its context. These data originate in a study of shared clonotypes between healthy human individuals. Sequenced by immunoSEQ multiplex PCR; TCRdb stores in-frame clones only, minus some. The data show 550,000 to 800,000 clones, less than 95% seen once. The CDR3 is 13 residues long. Trimming pared 0 bases from V and 2 bases from J, leaving 4 bases between. CDR1 and CDR2 (germline): MNHEY, SVGAGI. Sequencing was performed on memory CD8+ T cells from PBMCs. Noted subset: CD45RO+ cells pooled with CCR7-negative TemRA cells. The receptor's source is a man between 18 and 29 years old in good health. Some clones in this sample may be carry-over from other donors' samples. This chain uses TRBV6-5 with TRBJ1-2, with no clear D. The CDR3, as DNA: TGTGCCAGCAGTTACTCGGGGAACTATGGCTACACCTTC. Protein product: CASSYSGNYGYTF.